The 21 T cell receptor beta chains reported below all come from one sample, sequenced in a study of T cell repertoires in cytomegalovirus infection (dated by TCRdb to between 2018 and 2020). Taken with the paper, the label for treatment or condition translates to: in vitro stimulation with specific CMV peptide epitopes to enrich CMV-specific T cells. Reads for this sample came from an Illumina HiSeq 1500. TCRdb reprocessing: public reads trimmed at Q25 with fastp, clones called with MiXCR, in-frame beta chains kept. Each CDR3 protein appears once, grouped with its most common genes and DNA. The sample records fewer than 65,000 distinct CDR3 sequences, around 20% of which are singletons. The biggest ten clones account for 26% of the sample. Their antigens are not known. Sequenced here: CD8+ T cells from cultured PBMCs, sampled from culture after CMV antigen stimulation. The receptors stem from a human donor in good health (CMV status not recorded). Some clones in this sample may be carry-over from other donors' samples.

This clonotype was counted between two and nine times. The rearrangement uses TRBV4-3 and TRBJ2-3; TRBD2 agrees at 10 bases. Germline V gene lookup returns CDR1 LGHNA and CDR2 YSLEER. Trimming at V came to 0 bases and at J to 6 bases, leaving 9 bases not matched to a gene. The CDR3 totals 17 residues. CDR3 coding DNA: TGCGCCAGCAGCCAAGATAGTAGTAGCGGGGGGTTGGATACGCAGTATTTT. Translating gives CASSQDSSSGGLDTQYF.

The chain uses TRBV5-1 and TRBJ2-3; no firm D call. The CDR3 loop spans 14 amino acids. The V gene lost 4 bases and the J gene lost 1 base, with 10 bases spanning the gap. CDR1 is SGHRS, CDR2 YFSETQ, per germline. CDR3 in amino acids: CASSPLMGTDTQYF. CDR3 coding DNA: TGCGCCAGCAGCCCCCTTATGGGCACAGATACGCAGTATTTT.

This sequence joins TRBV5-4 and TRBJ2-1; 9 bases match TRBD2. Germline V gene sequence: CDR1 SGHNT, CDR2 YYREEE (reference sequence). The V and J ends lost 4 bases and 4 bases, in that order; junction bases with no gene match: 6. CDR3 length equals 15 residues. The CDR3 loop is CASSASGTLYNEQFF. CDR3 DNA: TGTGCCAGCAGCGCTAGCGGGACCCTTTACAATGAGCAGTTCTTC.

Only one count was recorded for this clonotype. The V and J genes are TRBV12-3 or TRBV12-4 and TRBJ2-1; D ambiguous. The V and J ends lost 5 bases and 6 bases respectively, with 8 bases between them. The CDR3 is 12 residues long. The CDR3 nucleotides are TGTGCCAGCAGTCTTTACTTCAATGAGCAGTTCTTC. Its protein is CASSLYFNEQFF.

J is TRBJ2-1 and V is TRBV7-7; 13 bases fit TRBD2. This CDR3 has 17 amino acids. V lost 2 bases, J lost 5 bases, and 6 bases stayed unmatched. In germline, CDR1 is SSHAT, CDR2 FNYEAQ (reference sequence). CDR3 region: CASSLRAGTSGDNEQFF. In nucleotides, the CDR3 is TGTGCCAGCAGCTTAAGGGCCGGGACTAGCGGGGACAATGAGCAGTTCTTC.

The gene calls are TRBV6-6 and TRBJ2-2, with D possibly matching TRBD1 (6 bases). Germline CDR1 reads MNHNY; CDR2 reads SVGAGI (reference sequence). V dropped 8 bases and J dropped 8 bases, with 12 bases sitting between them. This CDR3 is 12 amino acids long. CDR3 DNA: TGTGCCAGCCTGGGGGCGGCAGGGGAGCTGTTTTTT. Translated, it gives CASLGAAGELFF.

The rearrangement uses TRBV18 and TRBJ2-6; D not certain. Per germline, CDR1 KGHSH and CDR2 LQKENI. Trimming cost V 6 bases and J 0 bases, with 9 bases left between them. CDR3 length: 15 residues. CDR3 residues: CASSSPRSGANVLTF. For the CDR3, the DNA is TGTGCCAGCTCGTCTCCCCGCTCTGGGGCCAACGTCCTGACTTTC.

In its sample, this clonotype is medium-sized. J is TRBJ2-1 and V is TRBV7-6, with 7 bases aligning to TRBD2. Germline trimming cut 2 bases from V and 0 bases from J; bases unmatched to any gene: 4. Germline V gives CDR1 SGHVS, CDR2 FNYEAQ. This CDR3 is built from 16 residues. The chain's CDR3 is CASSLSSGPSYNEQFF. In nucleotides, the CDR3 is TGTGCCAGCAGCTTAAGTAGCGGGCCCTCCTACAATGAGCAGTTCTTC.

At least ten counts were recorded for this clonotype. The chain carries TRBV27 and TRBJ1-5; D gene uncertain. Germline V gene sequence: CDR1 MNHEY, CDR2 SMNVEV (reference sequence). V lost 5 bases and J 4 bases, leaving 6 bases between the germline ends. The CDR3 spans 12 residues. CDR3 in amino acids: CASSSGNQPQHF. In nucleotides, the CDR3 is TGTGCCAGCAGTAGTGGGAATCAGCCCCAGCATTTT.

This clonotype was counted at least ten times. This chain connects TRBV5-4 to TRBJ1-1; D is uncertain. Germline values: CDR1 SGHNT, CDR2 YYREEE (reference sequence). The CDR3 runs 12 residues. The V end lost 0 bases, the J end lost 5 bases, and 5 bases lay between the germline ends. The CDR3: CASSLVGTEAFF. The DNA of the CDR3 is TGTGCCAGCAGCTTGGTAGGGACTGAAGCTTTCTTT.

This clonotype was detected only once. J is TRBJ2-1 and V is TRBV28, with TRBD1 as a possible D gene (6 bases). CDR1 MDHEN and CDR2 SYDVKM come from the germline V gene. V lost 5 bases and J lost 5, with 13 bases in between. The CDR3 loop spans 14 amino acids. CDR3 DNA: TGTGCCAGCAGTCCAGGGGTGTTCGACAATGAGCAGTTCTTC. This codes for CASSPGVFDNEQFF.

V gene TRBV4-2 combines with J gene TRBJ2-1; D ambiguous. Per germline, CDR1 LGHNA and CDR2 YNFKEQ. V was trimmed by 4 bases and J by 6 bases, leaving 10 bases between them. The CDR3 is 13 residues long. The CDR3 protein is CASSPPGVNEQFF. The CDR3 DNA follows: TGTGCCAGCAGCCCCCCAGGTGTCAATGAGCAGTTCTTC.

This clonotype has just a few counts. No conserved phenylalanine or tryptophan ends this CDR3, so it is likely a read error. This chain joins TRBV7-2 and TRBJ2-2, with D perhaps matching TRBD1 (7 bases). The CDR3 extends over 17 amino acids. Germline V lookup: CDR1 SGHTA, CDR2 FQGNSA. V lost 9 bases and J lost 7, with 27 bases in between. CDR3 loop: CASYHNPTQGGVGELFS. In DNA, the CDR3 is TGTGCCAGTTACCACAACCCTACTCAGGGGGGAGTCGGGGAGCTGTTTTCT.

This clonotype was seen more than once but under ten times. CDR3 residues: CASTVLGRYEQYF. The CDR3 region has the DNA TGCGCCAGCACGGTTCTTGGTCGTTACGAGCAGTACTTC. The chain links TRBV23-1 to TRBJ2-7; D is unclear. TRBV23-1 is flagged as an ORF with uncertain function. V lost 7 bases and J 4 bases, leaving 14 bases between the germline ends. The CDR3 covers 13 residues.

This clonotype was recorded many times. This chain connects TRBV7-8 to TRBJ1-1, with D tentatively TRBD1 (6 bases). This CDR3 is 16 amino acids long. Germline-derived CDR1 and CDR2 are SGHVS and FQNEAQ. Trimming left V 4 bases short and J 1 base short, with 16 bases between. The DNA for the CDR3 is TGTGCCAGCAGCTCCCTGTGGGGGGCCGAGAACACTGAAGCTTTCTTT. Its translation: CASSSLWGAENTEAFF. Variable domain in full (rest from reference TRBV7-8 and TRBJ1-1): GAGVSQSPRYKVAKRGQDVALRCDPISGHVSLFWYQQALGQGPEFLTYFQNEAQLDKSGLPSDRFFAERPEGSVSTLKIQRTQQEDSAVYLCASSSLWGAENTEAFFGQGTRLTVV.

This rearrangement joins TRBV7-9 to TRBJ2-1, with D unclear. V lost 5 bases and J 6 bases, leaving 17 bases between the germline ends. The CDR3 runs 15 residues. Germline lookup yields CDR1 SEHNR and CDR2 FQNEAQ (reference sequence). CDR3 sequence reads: CASSILAPGGNEQFF. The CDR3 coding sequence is TGTGCCAGCAGCATATTGGCGCCGGGCGGCAATGAGCAGTTCTTC. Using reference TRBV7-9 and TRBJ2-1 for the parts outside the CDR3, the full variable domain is DTGVSQNPRHKITKRGQNVTFRCDPISEHNRLYWYRQTLGQGPEFLTYFQNEAQLEKSRLLSDRFSAERPKGSFSTLEIQRTEQGDSAMYLCASSILAPGGNEQFFGPGTRLTVL.

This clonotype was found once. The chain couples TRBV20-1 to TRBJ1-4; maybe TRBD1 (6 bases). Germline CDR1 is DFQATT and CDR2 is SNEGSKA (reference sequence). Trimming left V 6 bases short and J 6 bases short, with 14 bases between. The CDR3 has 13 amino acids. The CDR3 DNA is TGCAGTGCGGAGGGGGGCAAGGATGAAAAACTGTTTTTT. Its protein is CSAEGGKDEKLFF.

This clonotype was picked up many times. The CDR3, as DNA: TGTGCCAGCAGCTTAGCGAATAGCGGGAGGTCCTACAATGAGCAGTTCTTC. It codes for CASSLANSGRSYNEQFF. This chain uses TRBV7-2 with TRBJ2-1, with 10 bases fitting TRBD2. Germline V gene sequence: CDR1 SGHTA, CDR2 FQGNSA. V lost 0 bases and J lost 1; bases outside the gene matches: 3. This CDR3 has 17 residues.

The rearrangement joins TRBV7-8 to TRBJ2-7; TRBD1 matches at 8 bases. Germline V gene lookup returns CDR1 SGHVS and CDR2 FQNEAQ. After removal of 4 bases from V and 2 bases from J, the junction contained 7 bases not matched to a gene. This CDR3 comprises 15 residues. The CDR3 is CASSYRTGKAYEQYF. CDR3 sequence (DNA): TGTGCCAGCAGCTACCGGACAGGGAAAGCCTACGAGCAGTACTTC.

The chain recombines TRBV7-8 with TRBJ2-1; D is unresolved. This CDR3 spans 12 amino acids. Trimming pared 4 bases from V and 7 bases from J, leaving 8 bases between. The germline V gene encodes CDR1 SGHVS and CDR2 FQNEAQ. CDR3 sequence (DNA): TGTGCCAGCAGCTGGACGAGGAATGAGCAGTTCTTC. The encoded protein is CASSWTRNEQFF.

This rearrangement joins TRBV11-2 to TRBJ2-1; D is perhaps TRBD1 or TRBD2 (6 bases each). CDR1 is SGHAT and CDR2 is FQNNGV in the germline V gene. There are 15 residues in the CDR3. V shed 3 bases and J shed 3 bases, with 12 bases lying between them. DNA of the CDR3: TGTGCCAGCAGCTTCCAGGGGACTTACTACAATGAGCAGTTCTTC. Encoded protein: CASSFQGTYYNEQFF.